This entry describes one TCR beta chain. The target antigen is unknown. The time point here: cycle 4 day 1 (C4D1), after 6 weeks of nivolumab. Each patient's relapse followed autologous stem cell transplantation, and brentuximab vedotin exposure varied. The sample is drawn from a study of PD-1 blockade in classical Hodgkin lymphoma. Study results and caveats: Complete responders matched newly diagnosed patients in baseline diversity. Whereas CD4+ TCR diversity had risen significantly by C4D1, CD8+ TCR diversity had not. Newly diagnosed patients were said to have less baseline TCR diversity than healthy donors did.

The CDR3 extends over 14 amino acids. Germline lookup yields CDR1 MDHEN and CDR2 SYDVKM. Trimming removed 2 bases at V and 6 bases at J, with 11 bases between. This table comes from immunoSEQ multiplex PCR, and its TCRdb copy is limited to in-frame clones, with some not included. The top ten clones hold just under 2% of a sample with more than 75,000 clones, approximately 94% of them seen once. The source was peripheral blood mononuclear cells (PBMCs), collected before the fourth cycle of nivolumab. The sequence was collected from a human donor with classical Hodgkin lymphoma. V usage is TRBV28 and J usage is TRBJ1-5, with no clear D. The DNA of the CDR3 is TGTGCCAGCAGTTTAAGAGTTGAGGGTCAGCCCCAGCATTTT. Protein: CASSLRVEGQPQHF.